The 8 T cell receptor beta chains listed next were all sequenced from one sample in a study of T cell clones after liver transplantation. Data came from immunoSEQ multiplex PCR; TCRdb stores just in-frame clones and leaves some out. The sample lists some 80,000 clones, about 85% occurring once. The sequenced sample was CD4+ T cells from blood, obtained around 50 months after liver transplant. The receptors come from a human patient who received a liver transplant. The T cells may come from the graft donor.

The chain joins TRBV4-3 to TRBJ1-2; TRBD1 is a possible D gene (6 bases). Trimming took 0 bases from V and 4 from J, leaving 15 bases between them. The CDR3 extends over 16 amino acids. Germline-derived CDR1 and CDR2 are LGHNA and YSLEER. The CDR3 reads CASSQEAGQGSYGYTF. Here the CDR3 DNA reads TGCGCCAGCAGCCAAGAGGCGGGGCAGGGGAGCTATGGCTACACCTTC.

This chain's CDR3 is CASSQLGVEQFF. Written as DNA, the CDR3 is TGTGCCAGCAGCCAACTAGGGGTTGAGCAGTTCTTC. The chain carries TRBV5-5 and TRBJ2-1; the D gene could be TRBD1 or TRBD2 (5 bases each). CDR3 size: 12 residues. V lost 4 bases and J lost 9, with 11 bases in between. Germline loops: CDR1 SGHKS, CDR2 YYEKEE (reference sequence).

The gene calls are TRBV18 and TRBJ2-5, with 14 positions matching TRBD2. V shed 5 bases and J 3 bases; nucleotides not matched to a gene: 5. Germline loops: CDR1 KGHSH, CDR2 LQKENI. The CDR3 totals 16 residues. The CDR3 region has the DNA TGTGCCAGCTCATCAGGACTAGCGGGGGGCGAAGAGACCCAGTACTTC. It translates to CASSSGLAGGEETQYF.

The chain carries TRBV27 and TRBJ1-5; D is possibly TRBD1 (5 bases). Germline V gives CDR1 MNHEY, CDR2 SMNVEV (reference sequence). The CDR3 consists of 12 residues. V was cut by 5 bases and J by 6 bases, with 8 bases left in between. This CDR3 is CASSGRGQPQHF. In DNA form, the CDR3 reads TGTGCCAGCAGTGGAAGGGGTCAGCCCCAGCATTTT.

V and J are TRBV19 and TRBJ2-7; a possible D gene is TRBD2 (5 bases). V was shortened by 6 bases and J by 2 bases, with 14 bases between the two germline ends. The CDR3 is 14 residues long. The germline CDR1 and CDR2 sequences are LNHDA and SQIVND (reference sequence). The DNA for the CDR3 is TGTGCCAGTAGCCCGGCTGGGAGCCCCTACGAGCAGTACTTC. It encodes CASSPAGSPYEQYF. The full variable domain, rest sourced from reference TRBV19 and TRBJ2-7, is DGGITQSPKYLFRKEGQNVTLSCEQNLNHDAMYWYRQDPGQGLRLIYYSQIVNDFQKGDIAEGYSVSREKKESFPLTVTSAQKNPTAFYLCASSPAGSPYEQYFGPGTRLTVT.

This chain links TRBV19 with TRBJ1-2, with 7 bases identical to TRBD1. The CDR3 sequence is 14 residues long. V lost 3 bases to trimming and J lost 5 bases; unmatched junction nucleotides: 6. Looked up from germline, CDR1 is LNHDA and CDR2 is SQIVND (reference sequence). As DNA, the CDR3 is TGTGCCAGTAGTATCGAAGACAGGGTTTATGGCTACACCTTC. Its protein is CASSIEDRVYGYTF. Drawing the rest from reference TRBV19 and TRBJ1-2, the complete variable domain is DGGITQSPKYLFRKEGQNVTLSCEQNLNHDAMYWYRQDPGQGLRLIYYSQIVNDFQKGDIAEGYSVSREKKESFPLTVTSAQKNPTAFYLCASSIEDRVYGYTFGSGTRLTVV.

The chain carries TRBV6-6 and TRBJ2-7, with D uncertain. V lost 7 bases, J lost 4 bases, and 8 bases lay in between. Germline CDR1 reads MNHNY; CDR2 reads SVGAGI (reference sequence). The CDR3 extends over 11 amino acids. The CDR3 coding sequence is TGTGCCAGCACAGCGCAATACGAGCAGTACTTC. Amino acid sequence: CASTAQYEQYF.

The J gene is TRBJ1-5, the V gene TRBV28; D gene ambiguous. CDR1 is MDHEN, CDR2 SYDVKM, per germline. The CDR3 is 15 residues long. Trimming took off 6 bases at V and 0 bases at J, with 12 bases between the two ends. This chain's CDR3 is CASSSLEYSNQPQHF. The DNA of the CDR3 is TGTGCCAGCAGCTCACTCGAGTATAGCAATCAGCCCCAGCATTTT.